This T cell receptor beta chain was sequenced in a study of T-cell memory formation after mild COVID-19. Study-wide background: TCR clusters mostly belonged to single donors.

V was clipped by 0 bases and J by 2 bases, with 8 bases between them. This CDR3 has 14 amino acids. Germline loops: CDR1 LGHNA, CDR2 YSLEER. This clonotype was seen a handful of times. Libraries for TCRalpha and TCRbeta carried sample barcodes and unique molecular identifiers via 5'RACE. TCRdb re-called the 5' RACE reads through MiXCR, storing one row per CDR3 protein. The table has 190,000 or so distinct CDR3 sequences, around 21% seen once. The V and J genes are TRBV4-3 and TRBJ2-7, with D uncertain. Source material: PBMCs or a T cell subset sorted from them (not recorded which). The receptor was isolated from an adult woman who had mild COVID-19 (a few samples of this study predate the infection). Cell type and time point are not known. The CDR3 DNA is TGCGCCAGCAGCCAAGATACACAGCCCTACGAGCAGTACTTC. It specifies CASSQDTQPYEQYF.